The 10 T cell receptor beta chains presented below share a single source sample, sequenced in a study of blood T cell repertoires in COVID-19. Libraries were prepared by immunoSEQ multiplex PCR; TCRdb keeps only in-frame clonotypes and omits some of them. The profile shows 250,000 to 300,000 clones, 89% of them singletons. Sequenced: PBMCs or T cells enriched from blood (not recorded which). These receptor sequences come from a woman aged 50 to 60 who had been exposed to COVID-19.

This chain joins TRBV28 and TRBJ1-6; 8 bases align to TRBD1. The CDR3 sequence is 15 residues long. The V gene's germline CDR1 is MDHEN and CDR2 SYDVKM. Losses at the gene ends were 2 bases for V and 6 bases for J; bases not matched to a gene: 3. The CDR3 here is CASSLRDRLNSPLHF. The CDR3 nucleotides read TGTGCCAGCAGTTTACGGGACAGGCTTAATTCACCCCTCCACTTT.

Of note for this clone: The same CDR3 is also encoded by other DNA sequences in this sample. The CDR3, as DNA: TGTGCCAGCTCACCTTCGGGAAAGGGCAATCAGCCCCAGCATTTT. Translated: CASSPSGKGNQPQHF. The genes are TRBV18 and TRBJ1-5; D is undetermined. CDR3 length equals 15 residues. Germline values: CDR1 KGHSH, CDR2 LQKENI. The V end lost 3 bases, the J end lost 2 bases, and 11 bases lay between the germline ends. Complete variable domain (other parts from reference TRBV18 and TRBJ1-5): NAGVMQNPRHLVRRRGQEARLRCSPMKGHSHVYWYRQLPEEGLKFMVYLQKENIIDESGMPKERFSAEFPKEGPSILRIQQVVRGDSAAYFCASSPSGKGNQPQHFGDGTRLSIL.

J is TRBJ2-7 and V is TRBV3-1 (or the pseudogene TRBV3-2), with D perhaps matching TRBD1 (6 bases). The CDR3 length is 14 residues. CDR1 and CDR2 from the germline V gene are LGHDT and YNNKEL (reference sequence). Trimming removed 2 bases from V and 0 bases from J, with 8 bases in between. CDR3 region: CASSQSTGSYEQYF. The CDR3 DNA is TGTGCCAGCAGCCAATCGACAGGCTCCTACGAGCAGTACTTC.

The V call is TRBV5-1, the J call TRBJ2-3, with a tentative D call TRBD1 (6 bases). The ends were cut back, 1 base at V and 5 bases at J, with 17 bases in the middle. In germline, CDR1 is SGHRS, CDR2 YFSETQ. This CDR3 region has 16 residues. The CDR3 bases are TGCGCCAGCAGCTTGACAGGGAACCTTTGGATAGATACGCAGTATTTT. Translating it yields CASSLTGNLWIDTQYF.

The J gene is TRBJ1-2, the V gene TRBV6-5; no firm D call. The CDR3 sequence is 13 residues long. V dropped 2 bases and J dropped 4 bases, with 8 bases sitting between them. Germline assignment: CDR1 MNHEY and CDR2 SVGAGI. CDR3 sequence reads: CASSYPEGYGYTF. As DNA, the CDR3 is TGTGCCAGCAGTTACCCCGAGGGCTATGGCTACACCTTC.

This clone appeared once. The J gene is TRBJ1-5, the V gene TRBV7-9; possible D gene TRBD1, 6 bases. Trimming left V 0 bases short and J 5 bases short, with 20 bases between. Germline V lookup: CDR1 SEHNR, CDR2 FQNEAQ (reference sequence). This CDR3 has 18 amino acids. Here the CDR3 reads CASSLARRGGRWDQPQHF. The CDR3 DNA reads as TGTGCCAGCAGCTTAGCTAGGCGCGGGGGGCGGTGGGATCAGCCCCAGCATTTT.

The chain employs TRBV5-5 and TRBJ1-3, with 8 bases that match TRBD1. The trim removed 3 bases at V and 4 bases at J, leaving 9 bases unmatched. CDR1 and CDR2 from the germline V gene are SGHKS and YYEKEE (reference sequence). This CDR3 contains 16 residues. The CDR3 DNA follows: TGTGCCAGCAGCTCGTACCGGACAGGGTCGGGAAACACCATATATTTT. Amino acids: CASSSYRTGSGNTIYF. Complete variable domain (other parts from reference TRBV5-5 and TRBJ1-3): DAGVTQSPTHLIKTRGQQVTLRCSPISGHKSVSWYQQVLGQGPQFIFQYYEKEERGRGNFPDRFSARQFPNYSSELNVNALLLGDSALYLCASSSYRTGSGNTIYFGEGSWLTVV.

The V call is TRBV28, the J call TRBJ2-3, with 10 bases aligning to TRBD1. V was clipped by 8 bases and J by 0 bases; unmatched bases: 5. This CDR3 region has 15 residues. Germline V gene data show CDR1 as MDHEN and CDR2 as SYDVKM. The CDR3 DNA is TGTGCCAGCTCACCGGGACAGGGGAGCACAGATACGCAGTATTTT. Protein: CASSPGQGSTDTQYF. Combining the CDR3 with reference TRBV28 and TRBJ2-3 gives the whole variable domain DVKVTQSSRYLVKRTGEKVFLECVQDMDHENMFWYRQDPGLGLRLIYFSYDVKMKEKGDIPEGYSVSREKKERFSLILESASTNQTSMYLCASSPGQGSTDTQYFGPGTRLTVL.

The rearrangement uses TRBV3-1 (or the pseudogene TRBV3-2) and TRBJ1-4, with D hard to call. Germline values: CDR1 LGHDT, CDR2 YNNKEL (reference sequence). Trimming took 2 bases from V and 8 from J, leaving 9 bases between them. This CDR3 contains 13 residues. CDR3 sequence (DNA): TGTGCCAGCAGCCAACTGGCCTCCGAAAAACTGTTTTTT. Protein sequence: CASSQLASEKLFF.

The rearrangement links TRBV28 to TRBJ2-5, with 7 bases that match TRBD1. V trimming: 2 bases; J trimming: 5 bases; junction bases outside the gene matches: 2. Germline lookup yields CDR1 MDHEN and CDR2 SYDVKM. The CDR3 contains 13 residues. The CDR3 DNA reads TGTGCCAGCAGTTTAGAGGGGGCTGAGACCCAGTACTTC. Residues: CASSLEGAETQYF.